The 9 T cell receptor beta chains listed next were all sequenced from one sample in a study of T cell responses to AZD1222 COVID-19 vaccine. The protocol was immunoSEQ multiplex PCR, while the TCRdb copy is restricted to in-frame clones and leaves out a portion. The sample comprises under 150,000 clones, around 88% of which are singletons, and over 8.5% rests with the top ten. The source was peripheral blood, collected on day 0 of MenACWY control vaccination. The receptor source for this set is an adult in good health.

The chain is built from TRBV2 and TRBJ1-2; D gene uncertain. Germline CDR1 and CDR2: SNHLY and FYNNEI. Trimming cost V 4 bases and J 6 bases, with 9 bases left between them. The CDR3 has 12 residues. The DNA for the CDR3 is TGTGCCAGCAGTGTAGCTGGACATGGCTACACCTTC. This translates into CASSVAGHGYTF.

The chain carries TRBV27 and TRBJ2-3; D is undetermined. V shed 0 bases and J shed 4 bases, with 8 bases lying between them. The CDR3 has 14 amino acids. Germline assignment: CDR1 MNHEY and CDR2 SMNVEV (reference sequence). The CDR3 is CASSLSVVADTQYF. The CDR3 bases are TGTGCCAGCAGTTTATCGGTAGTGGCAGATACGCAGTATTTT.

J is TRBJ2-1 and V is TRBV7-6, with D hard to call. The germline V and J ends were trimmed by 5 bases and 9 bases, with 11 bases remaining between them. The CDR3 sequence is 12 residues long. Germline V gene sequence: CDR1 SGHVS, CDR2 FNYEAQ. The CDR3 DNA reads TGTGCCAGCAGCCCCTCTCGGACTGAGCAGTTCTTC. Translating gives CASSPSRTEQFF.

The CDR3 spells CASSAGTGDSYEQYF. The CDR3 DNA reads as TGTGCCAGCAGCGCCGGGACAGGGGATTCCTACGAGCAGTACTTC. The V call is TRBV7-7, the J call TRBJ2-7; 10 nucleotides match TRBD1. Germline V gene data show CDR1 as SSHAT and CDR2 as FNYEAQ (reference sequence). The V segment lost 5 bases and the J segment 1 base; nucleotides outside the gene matches: 5. This CDR3 comprises 15 residues.

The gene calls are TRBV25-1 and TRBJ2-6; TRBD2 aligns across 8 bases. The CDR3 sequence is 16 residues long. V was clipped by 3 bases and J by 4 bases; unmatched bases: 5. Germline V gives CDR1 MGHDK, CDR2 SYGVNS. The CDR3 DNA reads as TGTGCCAGCAGTGACGGGGGGGCGAGAGGGGCCAACGTCCTGACTTTC. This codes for CASSDGGARGANVLTF.

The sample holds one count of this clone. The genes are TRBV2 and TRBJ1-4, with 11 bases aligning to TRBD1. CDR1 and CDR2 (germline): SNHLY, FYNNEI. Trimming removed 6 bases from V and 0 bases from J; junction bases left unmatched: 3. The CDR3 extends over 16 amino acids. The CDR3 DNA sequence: TGTGCCAGCAGCGGGGACAGGGGGTCAACTAATGAAAAACTGTTTTTT. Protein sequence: CASSGDRGSTNEKLFF.

The CDR3 DNA follows: TGTGCCAGTAGCGATCCTGGACTAGCGGGAGGTAGGGAGACCCAGTACTTC. This translates into CASSDPGLAGGRETQYF. The J gene is TRBJ2-5, the V gene TRBV19, with TRBD2 matching over 14 bases. Germline V gene lookup returns CDR1 LNHDA and CDR2 SQIVND (reference sequence). The ends lost 6 bases at V and 5 bases at J; junction bases unmatched: 11. CDR3 length: 17 amino acids.

This CDR3 is CASSPGVHSNQPQHF. The CDR3 DNA sequence: TGTGCCAGCAGCCCTGGCGTCCATAGCAATCAGCCCCAGCATTTT. This sequence joins TRBV7-2 and TRBJ1-5; the D is unclear. The CDR3 spans 15 residues. The V gene's germline CDR1 is SGHTA and CDR2 FQGNSA. Trimming pared 5 bases from V and 0 bases from J, leaving 11 bases between.

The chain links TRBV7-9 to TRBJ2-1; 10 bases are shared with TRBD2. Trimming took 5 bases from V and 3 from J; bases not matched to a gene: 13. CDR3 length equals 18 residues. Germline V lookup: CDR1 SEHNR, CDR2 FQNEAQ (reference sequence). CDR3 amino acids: CASSQALGLADYYNEQFF. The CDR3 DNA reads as TGTGCCAGCAGCCAAGCTCTAGGACTAGCGGATTACTACAATGAGCAGTTCTTC.